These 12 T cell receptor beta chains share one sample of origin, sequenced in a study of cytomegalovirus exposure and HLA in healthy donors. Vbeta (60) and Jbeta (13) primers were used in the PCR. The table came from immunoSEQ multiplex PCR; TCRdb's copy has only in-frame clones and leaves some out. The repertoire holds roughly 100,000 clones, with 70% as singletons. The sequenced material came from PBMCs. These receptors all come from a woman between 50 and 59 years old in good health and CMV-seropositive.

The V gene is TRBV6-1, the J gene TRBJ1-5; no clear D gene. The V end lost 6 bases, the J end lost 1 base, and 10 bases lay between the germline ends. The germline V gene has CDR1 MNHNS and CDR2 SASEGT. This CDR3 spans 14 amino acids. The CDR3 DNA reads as TGTGCCAGCAGCCTCCTTATCAGCAATCAGCCCCAGCATTTT. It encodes CASSLLISNQPQHF.

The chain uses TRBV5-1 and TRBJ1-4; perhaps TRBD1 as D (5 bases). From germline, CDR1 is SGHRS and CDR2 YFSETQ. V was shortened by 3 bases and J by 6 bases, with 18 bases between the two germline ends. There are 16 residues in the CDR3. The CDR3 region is CASSSGGGSEYEKLFF. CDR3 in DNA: TGCGCCAGCAGCTCCGGGGGGGGTTCGGAATATGAAAAACTGTTTTTT.

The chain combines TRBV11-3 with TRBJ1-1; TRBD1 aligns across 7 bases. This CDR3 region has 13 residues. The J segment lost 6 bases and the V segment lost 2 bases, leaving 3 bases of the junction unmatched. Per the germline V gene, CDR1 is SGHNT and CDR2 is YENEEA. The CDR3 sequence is CASSLNRGAEAFF. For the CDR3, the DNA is TGTGCCAGCAGCTTAAACAGGGGAGCTGAAGCTTTCTTT. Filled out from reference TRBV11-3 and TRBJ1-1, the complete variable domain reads EAGVVQSPRYKIIEKKQPVAFWCNPISGHNTLYWYLQNLGQGPELLIRYENEEAVDDSQLPKDRFSAERLKGVDSTLKIQPAELGDSAVYLCASSLNRGAEAFFGQGTRLTVV.

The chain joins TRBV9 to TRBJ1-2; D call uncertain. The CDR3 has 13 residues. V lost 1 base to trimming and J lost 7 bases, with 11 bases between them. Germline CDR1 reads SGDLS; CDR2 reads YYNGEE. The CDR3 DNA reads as TGTGCCAGCAGCGTAACGGGGTCTGGTGGCTACACCTTC. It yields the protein CASSVTGSGGYTF.

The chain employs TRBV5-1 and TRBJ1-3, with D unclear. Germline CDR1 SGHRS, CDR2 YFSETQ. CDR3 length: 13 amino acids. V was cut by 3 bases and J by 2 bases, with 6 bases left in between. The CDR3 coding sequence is TGCGCCAGCAGCTCGGGGACTGGAAACACCATATATTTT. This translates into CASSSGTGNTIYF.

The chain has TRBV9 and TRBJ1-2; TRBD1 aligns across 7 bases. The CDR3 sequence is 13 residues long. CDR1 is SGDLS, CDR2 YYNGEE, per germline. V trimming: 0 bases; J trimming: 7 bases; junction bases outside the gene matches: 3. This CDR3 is CASSVGTGLGYTF. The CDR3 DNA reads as TGTGCCAGCAGCGTAGGGACAGGCCTTGGCTACACCTTC. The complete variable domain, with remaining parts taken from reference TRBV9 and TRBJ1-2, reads DSGVTQTPKHLITATGQRVTLRCSPRSGDLSVYWYQQSLDQGLQFLIQYYNGEERAKGNILERFSAQQFPDLHSELNLSSLELGDSALYFCASSVGTGLGYTFGSGTRLTVV.

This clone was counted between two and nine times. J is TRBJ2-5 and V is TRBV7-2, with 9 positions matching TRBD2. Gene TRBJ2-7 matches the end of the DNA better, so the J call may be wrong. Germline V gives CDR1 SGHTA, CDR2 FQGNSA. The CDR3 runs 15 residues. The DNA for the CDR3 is TGTGCCAGCAGCTTAGAGGCTAGCGGGATTAACGAGCAGTACTTC. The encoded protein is CASSLEASGINEQYF.

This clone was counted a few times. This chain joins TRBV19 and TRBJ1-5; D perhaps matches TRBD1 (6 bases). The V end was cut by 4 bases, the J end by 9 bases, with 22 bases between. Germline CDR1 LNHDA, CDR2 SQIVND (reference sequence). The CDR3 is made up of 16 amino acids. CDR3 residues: CASSTRLQGGSGPQHF. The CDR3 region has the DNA TGTGCCAGTAGTACACGATTACAGGGCGGATCGGGGCCCCAGCATTTT.

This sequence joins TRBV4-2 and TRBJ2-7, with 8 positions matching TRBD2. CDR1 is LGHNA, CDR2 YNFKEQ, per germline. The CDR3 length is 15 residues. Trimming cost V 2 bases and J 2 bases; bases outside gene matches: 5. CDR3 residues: CASSQPGTRAYEQYF. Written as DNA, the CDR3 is TGTGCCAGCAGCCAACCCGGGACTAGGGCCTACGAGCAGTACTTC.

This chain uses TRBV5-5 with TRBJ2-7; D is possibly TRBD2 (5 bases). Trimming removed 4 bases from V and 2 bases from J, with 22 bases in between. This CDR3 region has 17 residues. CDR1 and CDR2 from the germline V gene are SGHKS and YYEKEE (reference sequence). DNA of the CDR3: TGTGCCAGCAGCCCGCAGGAGGTGGGAAGGCCTACCTACGAGCAGTACTTC. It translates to CASSPQEVGRPTYEQYF. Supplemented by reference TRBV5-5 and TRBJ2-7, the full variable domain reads DAGVTQSPTHLIKTRGQQVTLRCSPISGHKSVSWYQQVLGQGPQFIFQYYEKEERGRGNFPDRFSARQFPNYSSELNVNALLLGDSALYLCASSPQEVGRPTYEQYFGPGTRLTVT.

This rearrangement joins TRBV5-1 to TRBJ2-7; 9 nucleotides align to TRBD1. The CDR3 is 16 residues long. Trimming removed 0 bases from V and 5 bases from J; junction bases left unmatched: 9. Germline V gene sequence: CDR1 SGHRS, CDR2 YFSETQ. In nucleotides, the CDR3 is TGCGCCAGCAGCTTGGGGCCCGGGACAGGGATCAACGAGCAGTACTTC. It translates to CASSLGPGTGINEQYF.

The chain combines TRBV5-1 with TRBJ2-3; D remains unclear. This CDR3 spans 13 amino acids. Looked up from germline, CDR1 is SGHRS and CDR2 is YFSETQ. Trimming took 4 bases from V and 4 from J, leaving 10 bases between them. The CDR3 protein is CASSAPNSDTQYF. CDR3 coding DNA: TGCGCCAGCAGCGCACCAAACTCAGATACGCAGTATTTT. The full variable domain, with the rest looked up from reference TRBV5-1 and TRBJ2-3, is KAGVTQTPRYLIKTRGQQVTLSCSPISGHRSVSWYQQTPGQGLQFLFEYFSETQRNKGNFPGRFSGRQFSNSRSEMNVSTLELGDSALYLCASSAPNSDTQYFGPGTRLTVL.